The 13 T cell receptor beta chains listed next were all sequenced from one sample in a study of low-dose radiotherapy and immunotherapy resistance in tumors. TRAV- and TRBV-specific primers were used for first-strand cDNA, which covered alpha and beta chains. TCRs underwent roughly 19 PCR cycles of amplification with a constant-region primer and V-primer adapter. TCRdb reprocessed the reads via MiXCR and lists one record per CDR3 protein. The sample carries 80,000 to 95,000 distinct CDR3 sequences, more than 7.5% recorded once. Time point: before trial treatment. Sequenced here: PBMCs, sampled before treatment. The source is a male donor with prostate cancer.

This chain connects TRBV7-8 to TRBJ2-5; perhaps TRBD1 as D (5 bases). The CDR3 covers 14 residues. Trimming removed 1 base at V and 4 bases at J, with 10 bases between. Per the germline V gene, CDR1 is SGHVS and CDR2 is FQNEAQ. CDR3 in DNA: TGTGCCAGCAGCTTAGGCCAGGGCATAGAGACCCAGTACTTC. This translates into CASSLGQGIETQYF.

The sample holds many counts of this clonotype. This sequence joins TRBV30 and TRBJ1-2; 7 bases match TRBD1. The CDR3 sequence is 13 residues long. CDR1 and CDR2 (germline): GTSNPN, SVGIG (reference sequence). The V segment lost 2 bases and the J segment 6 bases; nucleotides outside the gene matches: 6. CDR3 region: CAWSNDRVDGYTF. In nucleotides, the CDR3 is TGTGCCTGGAGTAATGACAGGGTTGATGGCTACACCTTC.

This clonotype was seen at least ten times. CDR3 DNA sequence: TGCAGCGTTCAAAGAGCCTCCCAAGAGACCCAGTACTTC. This translates into CSVQRASQETQYF. The chain carries TRBV29-1 and TRBJ2-5; no clear D. V lost 5 bases and J 1 base, leaving 11 bases between the germline ends. CDR1 is SQVTM and CDR2 is ANQGSEA in the germline V gene. The CDR3 totals 13 residues.

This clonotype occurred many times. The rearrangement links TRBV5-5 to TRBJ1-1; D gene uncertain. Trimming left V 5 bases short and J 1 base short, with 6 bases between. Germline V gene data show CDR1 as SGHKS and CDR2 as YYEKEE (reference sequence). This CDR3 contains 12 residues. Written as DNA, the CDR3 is TGTGCCAGCAGGACGGCGAACACTGAAGCTTTCTTT. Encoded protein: CASRTANTEAFF.

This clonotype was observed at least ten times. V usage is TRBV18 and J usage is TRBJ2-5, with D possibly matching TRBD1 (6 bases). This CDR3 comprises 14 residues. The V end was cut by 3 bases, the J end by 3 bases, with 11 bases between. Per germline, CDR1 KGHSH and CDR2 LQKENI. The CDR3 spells CASSPTGYEETQYF. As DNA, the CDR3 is TGTGCCAGCTCACCTACAGGGTACGAAGAGACCCAGTACTTC.

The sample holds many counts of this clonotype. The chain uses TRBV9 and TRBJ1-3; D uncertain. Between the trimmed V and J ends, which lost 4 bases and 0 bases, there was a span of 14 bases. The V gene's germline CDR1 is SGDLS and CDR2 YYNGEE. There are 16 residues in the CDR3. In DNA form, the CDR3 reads TGTGCCAGCAGCCCATCCGACGTGTACTCTGGAAACACCATATATTTT. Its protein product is CASSPSDVYSGNTIYF.

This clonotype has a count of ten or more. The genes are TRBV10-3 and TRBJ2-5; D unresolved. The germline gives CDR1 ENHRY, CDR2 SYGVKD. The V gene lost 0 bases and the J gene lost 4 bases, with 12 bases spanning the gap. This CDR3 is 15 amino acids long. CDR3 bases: TGTGCCATCAGTGAGTCGACGGCTAGAGTAGAGACCCAGTACTTC. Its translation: CAISESTARVETQYF.

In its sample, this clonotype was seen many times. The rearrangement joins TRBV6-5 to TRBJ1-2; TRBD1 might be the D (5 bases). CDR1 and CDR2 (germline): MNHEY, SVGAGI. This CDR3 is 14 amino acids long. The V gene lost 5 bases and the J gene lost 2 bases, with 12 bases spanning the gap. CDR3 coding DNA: TGTGCCAGCAGTGCCGGGGGGGGGAACTATGGCTACACCTTC. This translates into CASSAGGGNYGYTF.

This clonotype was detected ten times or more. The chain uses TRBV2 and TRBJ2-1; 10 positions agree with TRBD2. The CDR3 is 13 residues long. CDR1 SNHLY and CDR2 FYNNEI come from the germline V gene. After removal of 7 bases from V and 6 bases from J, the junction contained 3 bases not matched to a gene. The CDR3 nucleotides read TGTGCCAGCAAGCGGGAGGGGCTCAATGAGCAGTTCTTC. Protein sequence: CASKREGLNEQFF.

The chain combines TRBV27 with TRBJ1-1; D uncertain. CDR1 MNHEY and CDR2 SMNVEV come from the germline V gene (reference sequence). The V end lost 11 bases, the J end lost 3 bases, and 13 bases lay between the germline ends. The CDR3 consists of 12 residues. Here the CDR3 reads CALGDTYTEAFF. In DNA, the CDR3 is TGTGCCTTAGGTGACACCTACACTGAAGCTTTCTTT.

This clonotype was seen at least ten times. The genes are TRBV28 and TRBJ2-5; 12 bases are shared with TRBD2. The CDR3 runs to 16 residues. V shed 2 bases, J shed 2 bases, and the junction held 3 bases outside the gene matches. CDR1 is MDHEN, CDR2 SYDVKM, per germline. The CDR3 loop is CASSLGLAGPQETQYF. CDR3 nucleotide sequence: TGTGCCAGCAGTTTAGGACTAGCGGGGCCTCAAGAGACCCAGTACTTC.

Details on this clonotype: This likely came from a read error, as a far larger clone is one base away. For the CDR3, the DNA is TGTTCCACCACGCAAACGCATGAGCAGTTCTTC. This translates into CSTTQTHEQFF. The chain has TRBV26 and TRBJ2-1. TRBV26 is noted as a pseudogene. CDR3 length equals 11 residues.

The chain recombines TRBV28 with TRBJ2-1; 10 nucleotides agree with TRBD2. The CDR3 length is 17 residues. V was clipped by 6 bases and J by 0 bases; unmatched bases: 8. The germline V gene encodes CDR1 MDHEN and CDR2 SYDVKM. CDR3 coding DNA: TGTGCCAGCAGCCCTAGCGGGAGTCTAAGCTCCTACAATGAGCAGTTCTTC. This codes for CASSPSGSLSSYNEQFF.